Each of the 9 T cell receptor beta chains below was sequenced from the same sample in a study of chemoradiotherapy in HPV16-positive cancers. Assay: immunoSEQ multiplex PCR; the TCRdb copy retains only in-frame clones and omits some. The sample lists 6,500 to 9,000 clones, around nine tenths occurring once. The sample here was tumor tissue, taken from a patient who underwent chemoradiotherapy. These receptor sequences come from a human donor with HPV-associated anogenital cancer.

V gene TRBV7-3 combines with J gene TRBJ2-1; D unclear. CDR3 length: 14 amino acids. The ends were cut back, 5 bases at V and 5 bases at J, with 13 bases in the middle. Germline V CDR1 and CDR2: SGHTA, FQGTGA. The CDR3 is CASSPVGPHNEQFF. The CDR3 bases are TGTGCCAGCAGCCCAGTCGGTCCGCACAATGAGCAGTTCTTC. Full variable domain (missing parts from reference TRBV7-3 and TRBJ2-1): GAGVSQTPSNKVTEKGKYVELRCDPISGHTALYWYRQSLGQGPEFLIYFQGTGAADDSGLPNDRFFAVRPEGSVSTLKIQRTERGDSAVYLCASSPVGPHNEQFFGPGTRLTVL.

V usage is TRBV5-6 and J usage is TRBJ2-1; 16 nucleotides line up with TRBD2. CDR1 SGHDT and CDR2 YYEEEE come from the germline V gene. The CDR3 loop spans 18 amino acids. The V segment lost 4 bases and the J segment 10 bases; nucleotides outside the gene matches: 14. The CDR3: CASSAPLGLAGGLMEQFF. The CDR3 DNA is TGTGCCAGCAGCGCCCCTCTGGGACTAGCGGGAGGGTTGATGGAGCAGTTCTTC.

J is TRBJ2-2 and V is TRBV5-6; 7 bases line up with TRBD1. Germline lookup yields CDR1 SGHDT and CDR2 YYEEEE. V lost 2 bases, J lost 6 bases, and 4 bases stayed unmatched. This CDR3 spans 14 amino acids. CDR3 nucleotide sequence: TGTGCCAGCAGCTTAGGGGGCGAGGCCGGGGAGCTGTTTTTT. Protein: CASSLGGEAGELFF.

In DNA form, the CDR3 reads TGTGCCAGCTACGCCGGAGGGGTCACCGGGGAGCTGTTTTTT. As protein: CASYAGGVTGELFF. The chain links TRBV19 to TRBJ2-2; D might be TRBD2 (6 bases). Trimming left V 9 bases short and J 4 bases short, with 15 bases between. This CDR3 spans 14 amino acids. CDR1 is LNHDA, CDR2 SQIVND, per germline (reference sequence).

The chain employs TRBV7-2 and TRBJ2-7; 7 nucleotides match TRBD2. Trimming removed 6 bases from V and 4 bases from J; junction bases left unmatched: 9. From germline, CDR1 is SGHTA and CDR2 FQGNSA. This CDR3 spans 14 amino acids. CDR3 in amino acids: CASSPRLAEYEQYF. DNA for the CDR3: TGTGCCAGCAGTCCCCGACTAGCAGAATACGAGCAGTACTTC. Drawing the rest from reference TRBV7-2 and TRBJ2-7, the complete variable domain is GAGVSQSPSNKVTEKGKDVELRCDPISGHTALYWYRQSLGQGLEFLIYFQGNSAPDKSGLPSDRFSAERTGGSVSTLTIQRTQQEDSAVYLCASSPRLAEYEQYFGPGTRLTVT.

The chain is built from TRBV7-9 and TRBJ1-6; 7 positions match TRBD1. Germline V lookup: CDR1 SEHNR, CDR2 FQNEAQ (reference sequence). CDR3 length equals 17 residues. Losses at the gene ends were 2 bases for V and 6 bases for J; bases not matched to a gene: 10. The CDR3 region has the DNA TGTGCCAGCAGCTTAAGCAGAGGACAGGCACGTAATTCACCCCTCCACTTT. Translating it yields CASSLSRGQARNSPLHF.

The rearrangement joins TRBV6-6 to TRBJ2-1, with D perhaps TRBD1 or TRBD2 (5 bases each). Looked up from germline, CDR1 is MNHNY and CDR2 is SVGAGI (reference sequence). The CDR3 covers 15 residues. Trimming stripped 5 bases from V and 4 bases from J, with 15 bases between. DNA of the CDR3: TGTGCCAGCAGTGGCCCCGGGGCACTTTACAATGAGCAGTTCTTC. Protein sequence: CASSGPGALYNEQFF.

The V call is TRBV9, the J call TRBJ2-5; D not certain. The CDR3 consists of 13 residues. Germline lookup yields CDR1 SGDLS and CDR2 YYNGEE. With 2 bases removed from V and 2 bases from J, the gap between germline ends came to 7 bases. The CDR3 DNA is TGTGCCAGCAGCGTTTGGGAACAAGAGACCCAGTACTTC. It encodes CASSVWEQETQYF. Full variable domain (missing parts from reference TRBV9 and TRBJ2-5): DSGVTQTPKHLITATGQRVTLRCSPRSGDLSVYWYQQSLDQGLQFLIQYYNGEERAKGNILERFSAQQFPDLHSELNLSSLELGDSALYFCASSVWEQETQYFGPGTRLLVL.

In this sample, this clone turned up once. This CDR3 is CASSPRTGIQETQYF. The CDR3 region has the DNA TGTGCCAGCTCACCAAGGACAGGAATCCAAGAGACCCAGTACTTC. The chain is built from TRBV18 and TRBJ2-5; 7 positions match TRBD1. Germline CDR1 and CDR2: KGHSH and LQKENI. Trimming took 2 bases from V and 1 from J; bases not matched to a gene: 4. The CDR3 consists of 15 residues. Combining the CDR3 with reference TRBV18 and TRBJ2-5 gives the whole variable domain NAGVMQNPRHLVRRRGQEARLRCSPMKGHSHVYWYRQLPEEGLKFMVYLQKENIIDESGMPKERFSAEFPKEGPSILRIQQVVRGDSAAYFCASSPRTGIQETQYFGPGTRLLVL.